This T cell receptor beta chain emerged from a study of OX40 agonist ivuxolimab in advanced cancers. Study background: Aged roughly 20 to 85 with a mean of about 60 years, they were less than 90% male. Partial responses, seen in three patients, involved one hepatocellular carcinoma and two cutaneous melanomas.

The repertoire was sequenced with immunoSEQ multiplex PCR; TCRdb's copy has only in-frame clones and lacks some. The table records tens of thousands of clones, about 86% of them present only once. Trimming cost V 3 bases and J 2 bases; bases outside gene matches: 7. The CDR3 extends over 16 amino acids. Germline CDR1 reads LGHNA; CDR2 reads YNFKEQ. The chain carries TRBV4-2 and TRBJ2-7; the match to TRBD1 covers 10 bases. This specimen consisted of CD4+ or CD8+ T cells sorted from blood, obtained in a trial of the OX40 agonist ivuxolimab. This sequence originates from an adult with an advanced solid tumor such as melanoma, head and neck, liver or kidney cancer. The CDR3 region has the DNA TGTGCCAGCAGCCAGGAGGGACAGGGGACCCCCTACGAGCAGTACTTC. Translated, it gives CASSQEGQGTPYEQYF.